A selection of T cell receptor beta chains follows, all from one sample in a study of graft-versus-host responses after intestinal transplantation. Here immunoSEQ multiplex PCR was the method, and the copy in TCRdb shows in-frame clones only, minus some. Here the sample spans roughly 20,000 clones, about 89% being singletons. Sequencing was performed on PBMCs, taken about 240 days after intestinal transplant. Receptors were obtained from a human patient who received an intestinal transplant, so some T cells may come from the graft donor. Both conserved end residues are trimmed from each CDR3. Fields, in order: V gene, D gene, J gene, CDR3 protein. The D gene is left open where the match is weak.

v_gene: TRBV6-1
d_gene: -
j_gene: TRBJ1-2
CDR3aa: ASSEVGRAGYT

v_gene: TRBV21-1
d_gene: -
j_gene: TRBJ1-1
CDR3aa: ASSKEAAGGERRS

v_gene: TRBV4-2
d_gene: -
j_gene: TRBJ1-4
CDR3aa: ASSQGRGKGFNEKLF

v_gene: TRBV7-8
d_gene: -
j_gene: TRBJ1-6
CDR3aa: ASSWSSYNSPLH

v_gene: TRBV19
d_gene: -
j_gene: -
CDR3aa: ASNPEDLTEQY

v_gene: TRBV6-5
d_gene: -
j_gene: TRBJ1-5
CDR3aa: ASSVRRGIEPQH

v_gene: TRBV7-2
d_gene: -
j_gene: TRBJ2-7
CDR3aa: ASSPRHQKGPYEQY

v_gene: TRBV18
d_gene: -
j_gene: TRBJ1-1
CDR3aa: ASSQGQNTEAF

v_gene: TRBV14
d_gene: -
j_gene: TRBJ1-3
CDR3aa: ASSQVAPSSGNTIY

v_gene: TRBV5-4
d_gene: -
j_gene: TRBJ1-1
CDR3aa: ASSPGQNTEAF

v_gene: TRBV7-9
d_gene: -
j_gene: TRBJ2-7
CDR3aa: ASSFNNVGEQY

v_gene: TRBV4-2
d_gene: -
j_gene: TRBJ1-2
CDR3aa: ASSQDRLSNYGYT

v_gene: TRBV4-1
d_gene: TRBD2
j_gene: TRBJ2-5
CDR3aa: ASSQGTSGTGTQY

v_gene: TRBV5-4
d_gene: -
j_gene: TRBJ1-6
CDR3aa: ASIRGYNSPLH

v_gene: TRBV9
d_gene: -
j_gene: TRBJ2-2
CDR3aa: ASSVVGANTGELF

v_gene: TRBV7-2
d_gene: TRBD2
j_gene: TRBJ2-1
CDR3aa: ASTQRGGRFNEQF